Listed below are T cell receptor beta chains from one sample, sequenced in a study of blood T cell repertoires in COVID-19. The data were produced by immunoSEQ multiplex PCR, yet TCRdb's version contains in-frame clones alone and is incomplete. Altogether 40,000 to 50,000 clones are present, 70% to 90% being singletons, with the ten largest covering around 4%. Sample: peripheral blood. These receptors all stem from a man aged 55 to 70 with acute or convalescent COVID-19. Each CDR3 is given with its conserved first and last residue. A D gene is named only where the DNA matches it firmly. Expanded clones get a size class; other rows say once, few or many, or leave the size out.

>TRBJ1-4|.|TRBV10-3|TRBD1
CAISETGQPTTNEKLFF
TGTGCCATCAGTGAGACGGGACAGCCCACAACTAATGAAAAACTGTTTTTT
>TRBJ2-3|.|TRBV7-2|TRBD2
CASSLVYSGDTQYF
TGTGCCAGCAGCTTAGTTTATAGCGGGGATACGCAGTATTTT
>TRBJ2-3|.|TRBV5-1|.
CASSLGTPGEEQYF
TGCGCCAGCAGCTTGGGGACCCCGGGAGAGGAGCAGTATTTT
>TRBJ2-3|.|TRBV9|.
CASSVNRISDTQYF
TGTGCCAGCAGCGTAAATAGAATATCGGATACGCAGTATTTT
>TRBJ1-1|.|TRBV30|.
CAWSIMTRNTEAFF
TGTGCCTGGAGTATAATGACAAGGAACACTGAAGCTTTCTTT
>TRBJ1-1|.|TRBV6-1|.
CASSEARGLNTEAFF
TGTGCCAGCAGTGAGGCCAGGGGACTGAACACTGAAGCTTTCTTT
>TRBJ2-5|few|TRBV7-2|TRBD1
CASSLGGTGQETQYF
TGTGCCAGCAGCTTAGGGGGGACAGGACAAGAGACCCAGTACTTC
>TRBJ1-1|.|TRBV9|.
CASSFRGSADLSTEAFF
TGTGCCAGCAGCTTTAGGGGCAGCGCCGATTTGAGCACTGAAGCTTTCTTT
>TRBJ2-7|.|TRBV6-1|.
CASSVRQNQNYEQYF
TGTGCCAGCAGTGTTCGACAGAACCAAAACTACGAGCAGTACTTC
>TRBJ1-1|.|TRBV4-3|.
CASSQDMGGQAFF
TGCGCCAGCAGCCAAGATATGGGGGGGCAGGCTTTCTTT
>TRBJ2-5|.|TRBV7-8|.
CASSLIGAEETQYF
TGTGCCAGCAGCTTAATAGGAGCCGAAGAGACCCAGTACTTC
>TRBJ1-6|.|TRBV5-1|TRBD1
CASSKQGDNSPLHF
TGCGCCAGCAGCAAACAGGGGGATAATTCACCCCTCCACTTT
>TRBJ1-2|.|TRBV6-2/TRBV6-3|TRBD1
CASSYSSTGGATDYGYTF
TGTGCCAGCAGTTACTCGAGTACAGGGGGCGCGACAGACTATGGCTACACCTTC
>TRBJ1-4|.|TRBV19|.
CASSIGGTHRGEKLFF
TGTGCCAGTAGTATAGGAGGAACCCATCGCGGTGAAAAACTGTTTTTT
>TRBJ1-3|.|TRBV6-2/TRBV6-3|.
CASSSLAQDFGNTIYF
TGTGCCAGCAGCTCCCTCGCCCAGGACTTCGGAAACACCATATATTTT
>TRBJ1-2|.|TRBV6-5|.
CASLTGYYGYTF
TGTGCCAGCTTAACAGGGTACTATGGCTACACCTTC
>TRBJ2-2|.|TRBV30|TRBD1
CAWRSFDRAVGELFF
TGTGCCTGGAGATCGTTCGACAGGGCGGTAGGGGAGCTGTTTTTT
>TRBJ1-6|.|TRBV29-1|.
CSVGQTGISYNSPLHF
TGCAGCGTTGGCCAAACAGGGATCTCCTATAATTCACCCCTCCACTTT
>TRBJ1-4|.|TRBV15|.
CATSRRGNEKLFF
TGTGCCACCAGCAGGCGGGGAAATGAAAAACTGTTTTTT
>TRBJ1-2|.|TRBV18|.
CASSNITNYGYTF
TGTGCCAGCTCAAACATAACAAACTATGGCTACACCTTC
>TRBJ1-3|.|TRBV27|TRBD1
CASREAGTVGSGNTIYF
TGTGCCAGCAGAGAAGCCGGGACAGTAGGCTCTGGAAACACCATATATTTT
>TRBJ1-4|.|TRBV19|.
CASNLGGIDEKLFF
TGTGCCAGTAACCTGGGAGGAATAGATGAAAAACTGTTTTTT
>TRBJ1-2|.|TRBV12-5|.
CASAPTPDRSPRGYTF
TGTGCTAGTGCCCCAACCCCCGACAGGAGCCCCCGTGGCTACACCTTC
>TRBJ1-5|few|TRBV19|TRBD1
CASSATGGNQPQHF
TGTGCCAGTAGTGCCACAGGGGGCAATCAGCCCCAGCATTTT
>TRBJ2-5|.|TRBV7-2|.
CASSLGLEQETQYF
TGTGCCAGCAGCTTAGGTCTAGAACAAGAGACCCAGTACTTC
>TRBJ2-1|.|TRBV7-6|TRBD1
CASSQRQGWNNEQFF
TGTGCCAGCAGCCAGCGACAGGGTTGGAACAATGAGCAGTTCTTC
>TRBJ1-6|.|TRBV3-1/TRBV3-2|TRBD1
CASSQDRGTGESPLHF
TGTGCCAGCAGCCAAGATAGGGGGACAGGGGAATCACCCCTCCACTTT
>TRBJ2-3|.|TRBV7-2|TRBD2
CASTEDRAGGLGTQYF
TGTGCCAGCACCGAGGACCGGGCGGGGGGGCTCGGTACGCAGTATTTT
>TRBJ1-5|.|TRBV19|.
CASSIGGQDNQPQHF
TGTGCCAGTAGTATAGGCGGACAAGACAATCAGCCCCAGCATTTT
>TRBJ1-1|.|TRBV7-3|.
CASSPAGNTEAFF
TGTGCCAGCAGCCCAGCGGGGAACACTGAAGCTTTCTTT
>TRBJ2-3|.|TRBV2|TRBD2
CASSVWTSEPQYF
TGTGCCAGCAGTGTGTGGACTAGCGAGCCGCAGTATTTT
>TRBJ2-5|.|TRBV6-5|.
CASSYYGGGLETQYF
TGTGCCAGCAGTTACTATGGGGGGGGGCTAGAGACCCAGTACTTC
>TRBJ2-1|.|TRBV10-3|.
CAISESHRTSIDEQFF
TGTGCCATCAGTGAGTCCCACAGGACGTCCATAGATGAGCAGTTCTTC
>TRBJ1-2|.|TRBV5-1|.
CASSLSPGNYTF
TGCGCCAGCAGCTTGTCTCCGGGGAACTACACCTTC
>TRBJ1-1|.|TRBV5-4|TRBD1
CASSPVTRQGGNTEAFF
TGTGCCAGCAGCCCAGTAACTCGACAGGGAGGGAACACTGAAGCTTTCTTT
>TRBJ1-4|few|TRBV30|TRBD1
CAWSGDRAAGEKLFF
TGTGCCTGGAGTGGGGACAGGGCGGCTGGAGAAAAACTGTTTTTT
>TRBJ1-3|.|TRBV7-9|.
CASSLGSSGNTIYF
TGTGCCAGCAGCTTAGGCAGCTCTGGAAACACCATATATTTT
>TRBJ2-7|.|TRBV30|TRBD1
CAWKWQGEDEQYF
TGTGCCTGGAAGTGGCAGGGGGAAGACGAGCAGTACTTC
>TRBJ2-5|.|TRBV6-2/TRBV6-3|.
CASSYEAPRETQYF
TGTGCCAGCAGTTACGAAGCCCCCCGGGAGACCCAGTACTTC
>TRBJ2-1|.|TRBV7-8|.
CASSPYRGGRHEQFF
TGTGCCAGCAGCCCTTATAGGGGGGGCCGTCATGAGCAGTTCTTC
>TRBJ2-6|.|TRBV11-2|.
CASSPRQAIRGGANVLTF
TGTGCCAGCAGCCCGAGACAGGCAATTAGGGGTGGGGCCAACGTCCTGACTTTC
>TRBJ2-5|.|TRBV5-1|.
CASSFIDGETQYF
TGCGCCAGCAGCTTTATTGACGGGGAGACCCAGTACTTC
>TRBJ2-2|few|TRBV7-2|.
CASSRKTGGSTGELFF
TGTGCCAGCAGCCGTAAAACCGGGGGAAGCACCGGGGAGCTGTTTTTT